This T cell receptor beta chain was obtained from a study of T cells after yellow fever vaccination. Germline V gene data show CDR1 as SGHAT and CDR2 as FQNNGV. V was clipped by 1 base and J by 4 bases, with 10 bases between them. This CDR3 contains 14 residues. Points from the study as a whole: Weaker in magnitude, the secondary response showed a faster peak on day 5 versus 15.

As TCR cDNA was made by 5'RACE template switching, a universal primer site and UMIs were added. TCRdb reprocessed the 5' RACE reads via MiXCR and lists one record per CDR3 protein. The sample lists around 310,000 distinct CDR3 sequences, 8.7% occurring once. This clonotype was observed at least ten times. The antigen is not known. The clonotype originates from a young man who received the YFV17D yellow fever vaccine. This chain connects TRBV11-2 to TRBJ1-1; D is unclear. Specimen: PBMCs, collected on the day of the first yellow fever vaccination. This CDR3 reads CASSLGLRGTEAFF. The CDR3 DNA follows: TGTGCCAGCAGCTTAGGGCTGCGCGGCACTGAAGCTTTCTTT. The variable domain in full, with the rest retrieved from reference TRBV11-2 and TRBJ1-1, is EAGVAQSPRYKIIEKRQSVAFWCNPISGHATLYWYQQILGQGPKLLIQFQNNGVVDDSQLPKDRFSAERLKGVDSTLKIQPAKLEDSAVYLCASSLGLRGTEAFFGQGTRLTVV.